These 23 T cell receptor beta chains share one sample of origin, sequenced in a study of cytomegalovirus exposure and HLA in healthy donors. 60 Vbeta and 13 Jbeta primers were used in PCR. Generated by immunoSEQ multiplex PCR, the TCRdb table keeps only in-frame clones and is missing some. The table shows around 120,000 clones, with 65% to 80% occurring only once. Sequences were obtained from PBMCs. The receptors derive from a female donor in good health and CMV-seropositive.

This chain links TRBV9 with TRBJ2-2; 8 nucleotides agree with TRBD1. The CDR3 runs to 15 residues. V trimming: 4 bases; J trimming: 5 bases; junction bases outside the gene matches: 7. The V gene's germline CDR1 is SGDLS and CDR2 YYNGEE. This CDR3 reads CASSPRRGLTGELFF. CDR3 DNA sequence: TGTGCCAGCAGCCCTCGCAGGGGGCTAACCGGGGAGCTGTTTTTT.

The V gene is TRBV4-2, the J gene TRBJ2-1, with 12 bases that match TRBD2. J was trimmed by 4 bases and V by 0 bases; bases with no gene match: 4. The CDR3 contains 17 residues. Per germline, CDR1 LGHNA and CDR2 YNFKEQ. The CDR3 region has the DNA TGTGCCAGCAGCCAAGATAGGCTAGCGGGGGGGTACAATGAGCAGTTCTTC. It is translated as CASSQDRLAGGYNEQFF.

The rearrangement uses TRBV4-1 and TRBJ1-4, with D uncertain. Per the germline V gene, CDR1 is MGHRA and CDR2 is YSYEKL. With 0 bases removed from V and 5 bases from J, the gap between germline ends came to 7 bases. The length of the CDR3 is 14 residues. The CDR3 sequence: CASSQEGRNEKLFF. The CDR3 DNA reads TGCGCCAGCAGCCAAGAAGGGAGAAATGAAAAACTGTTTTTT.

The chain couples TRBV19 to TRBJ1-3, with D unresolved. Trimming shortened V by 1 base and J by 4 bases, and 8 bases separated the two germline ends. CDR1 and CDR2 from the germline V gene are LNHDA and SQIVND (reference sequence). CDR3 length: 14 residues. The CDR3 region has the DNA TGTGCCAGTAGTATAGTTGGCTTCGGAAACACCATATATTTT. Protein: CASSIVGFGNTIYF.

This sequence joins TRBV28 and TRBJ2-1; 8 nucleotides align to TRBD1. CDR3 length: 15 residues. J was trimmed by 9 bases and V by 6 bases; bases with no gene match: 13. Germline CDR1 is MDHEN and CDR2 is SYDVKM. The CDR3 DNA follows: TGTGCCAGCAGACTTCAGGGGGCGTCCACATTTGAGCAGTTCTTC. This sequence encodes CASRLQGASTFEQFF. Full variable domain (remainder filled in from reference TRBV28 and TRBJ2-1): DVKVTQSSRYLVKRTGEKVFLECVQDMDHENMFWYRQDPGLGLRLIYFSYDVKMKEKGDIPEGYSVSREKKERFSLILESASTNQTSMYLCASRLQGASTFEQFFGPGTRLTVL.

This clone appeared a few times. Here the CDR3 reads CASRLQGGKEKLFF. CDR3 sequence (DNA): TGTGCCAGCAGACTCCAGGGGGGAAAGGAAAAACTGTTTTTT. The chain uses TRBV2 and TRBJ1-4; 7 bases are shared with TRBD1. With V trimmed by 6 bases and J by 8 bases, 9 bases remained unmatched. This CDR3 has 14 amino acids. Per the germline V gene, CDR1 is SNHLY and CDR2 is FYNNEI.

The CDR3 DNA is TGTGCCAGCAGCTTAACGCGAGCAGGGCGGCAGCCCCAGCATTTT. Protein sequence: CASSLTRAGRQPQHF. The chain couples TRBV7-2 to TRBJ1-5, with D maybe TRBD1 (5 bases). The V and J ends lost 2 bases and 7 bases respectively, with 15 bases between them. Germline V CDR1 and CDR2: SGHTA, FQGNSA. The CDR3 sequence is 15 residues long.

The rearrangement links TRBV9 to TRBJ1-2; D is possibly TRBD1 (6 bases). Germline CDR1 SGDLS, CDR2 YYNGEE. There are 15 residues in the CDR3. V was pared by 4 bases and J by 2 bases, with 15 bases between. CDR3 DNA sequence: TGTGCCAGCAGCCCCGAGACAGGCTCGAACTATGGCTACACCTTC. This codes for CASSPETGSNYGYTF.

The rearrangement uses TRBV28 and TRBJ1-2, with D maybe TRBD1 (5 bases). The germline V gene encodes CDR1 MDHEN and CDR2 SYDVKM. The CDR3 runs 14 residues. V shed 4 bases and J shed 7 bases, with 16 bases lying between them. The CDR3 here is CASSSQGGGGGYTF. The CDR3 nucleotides read TGTGCCAGCAGTTCCCAGGGCGGGGGGGGTGGCTACACCTTC.

This clone was seen a single time. The chain has TRBV4-2 and TRBJ2-7, with 7 bases matching TRBD2. There are 15 residues in the CDR3. Germline V gene lookup returns CDR1 LGHNA and CDR2 YNFKEQ. The junction had 10 bases not matched to a gene; V was cut back by 1 base and J by 7 bases. The CDR3 reads CASSQGRGGSEEQYF. The DNA of the CDR3 is TGTGCCAGCAGCCAAGGTAGGGGAGGGTCCGAAGAGCAGTACTTC.

The V and J genes are TRBV7-3 and TRBJ2-1, with TRBD1 identical over 9 bases. This CDR3 spans 15 amino acids. V gave up 5 bases and J gave up 5 bases; unmatched junction bases: 7. From germline, CDR1 is SGHTA and CDR2 FQGTGA. In nucleotides, the CDR3 is TGTGCCAGCAGCAGGGACAGGGAGCGCAACAATGAGCAGTTCTTC. It encodes CASSRDRERNNEQFF.

The chain joins TRBV9 to TRBJ2-6, with 7 bases aligning to TRBD1. This CDR3 region has 18 residues. V dropped 0 bases and J dropped 0; count of bases not matched to a gene: 6. The germline V gene has CDR1 SGDLS and CDR2 YYNGEE. In nucleotides, the CDR3 is TGTGCCAGCAGCGTAGCGGGGACAGCGAGCTCTGGGGCCAACGTCCTGACTTTC. Protein sequence: CASSVAGTASSGANVLTF.

The J gene is TRBJ2-3, the V gene TRBV2; D possibly corresponds to TRBD2 (5 bases). Germline CDR1 reads SNHLY; CDR2 reads FYNNEI. V dropped 7 bases and J dropped 0 bases, with 14 bases sitting between them. CDR3 length: 15 residues. CDR3 sequence (DNA): TGTGCCAGCAAAGGAGAAGCGGTTAGCACAGATACGCAGTATTTT. Amino acids: CASKGEAVSTDTQYF.

The chain is built from TRBV7-8 and TRBJ1-1; D uncertain. This CDR3 comprises 15 residues. In germline, CDR1 is SGHVS, CDR2 FQNEAQ. Trimming took off 2 bases at V and 0 bases at J, with 10 bases between the two ends. Written as DNA, the CDR3 is TGTGCCAGCAGCTTATTGGGCTGGATGAACACTGAAGCTTTCTTT. Translating it yields CASSLLGWMNTEAFF.

The V and J genes are TRBV2 and TRBJ1-2; TRBD1 might be the D (6 bases). This CDR3 is 13 amino acids long. Trimming pared 3 bases from V and 6 bases from J, leaving 11 bases between. CDR1 is SNHLY, CDR2 FYNNEI, per germline. As DNA, the CDR3 is TGTGCCAGCAGTGAGGGCAGGGGTCATGGCTACACCTTC. It is translated as CASSEGRGHGYTF.

This clone was recorded only once. The chain recombines TRBV28 with TRBJ1-1, with 12 nucleotides matching TRBD1. This CDR3 has 13 residues. The trim removed 5 bases at V and 9 bases at J, leaving 4 bases unmatched. Per the germline V gene, CDR1 is MDHEN and CDR2 is SYDVKM. CDR3 bases: TGTGCCAGCAGTCTAGGGACAGGGGGCAAAGCTTTCTTT. Translation gives CASSLGTGGKAFF.

The rearrangement uses TRBV7-2 and TRBJ1-6, with 9 nucleotides matching TRBD1. With V trimmed by 5 bases and J by 10 bases, 9 bases remained unmatched. CDR1 SGHTA and CDR2 FQGNSA come from the germline V gene. The CDR3 runs to 15 residues. The CDR3 reads CASSEQGASGSPLHF. DNA of the CDR3: TGTGCCAGCAGCGAACAGGGGGCGTCGGGATCACCCCTCCACTTT.

A few counts support this clone. V usage is TRBV4-3 and J usage is TRBJ2-3, with D perhaps matching TRBD2 (6 bases). Trimming shortened V by 0 bases and J by 2 bases, and 9 bases separated the two germline ends. The CDR3 is 15 amino acids. Germline CDR1 and CDR2: LGHNA and YSLEER. The DNA of the CDR3 is TGCGCCAGCAGCCAAGATGCGGGGCCCACAGATACGCAGTATTTT. Protein product: CASSQDAGPTDTQYF.

This chain uses TRBV9 with TRBJ1-1, with a possible D match to TRBD1 (5 bases). The CDR3 totals 13 residues. Germline V gene sequence: CDR1 SGDLS, CDR2 YYNGEE. Trimming pared 3 bases from V and 3 bases from J, leaving 9 bases between. This chain's CDR3 is CASSGGRDTEAFF. For the CDR3, the DNA is TGTGCCAGCAGCGGGGGGAGGGACACTGAAGCTTTCTTT.

The chain joins TRBV7-6 to TRBJ2-1; 7 bases fit TRBD2. CDR1 is SGHVS and CDR2 is FNYEAQ in the germline V gene. V shed 4 bases and J 0 bases; nucleotides not matched to a gene: 3. The CDR3 has 15 amino acids. CDR3 sequence reads: CASSSRGSSYNEQFF. The CDR3 bases are TGTGCCAGCAGCTCGCGGGGGTCCTCCTACAATGAGCAGTTCTTC.

V gene TRBV9 combines with J gene TRBJ1-2; D is possibly TRBD1 (5 bases). CDR1 and CDR2 from the germline V gene are SGDLS and YYNGEE. Trimming took off 4 bases at V and 4 bases at J, with 17 bases between the two ends. The CDR3 is 15 amino acids. The CDR3 protein is CASSTQGEIGYGYTF. The CDR3 nucleotides read TGTGCCAGCAGCACTCAGGGTGAGATAGGCTATGGCTACACCTTC. The variable domain in full, completed from reference TRBV9 and TRBJ1-2, reads DSGVTQTPKHLITATGQRVTLRCSPRSGDLSVYWYQQSLDQGLQFLIQYYNGEERAKGNILERFSAQQFPDLHSELNLSSLELGDSALYFCASSTQGEIGYGYTFGSGTRLTVV.

J is TRBJ2-5 and V is TRBV30, with 8 nucleotides matching TRBD2. Germline values: CDR1 GTSNPN, CDR2 SVGIG (reference sequence). J lost 2 bases, V lost 4 bases, and 6 bases had no gene match. This CDR3 has 14 amino acids. CDR3 sequence (DNA): TGTGCCTGGATGCGGGGGACTAGTCAAGAGACCCAGTACTTC. Encoded protein: CAWMRGTSQETQYF.

The genes are TRBV28 and TRBJ2-7, with 7 bases fitting TRBD1. Germline loops: CDR1 MDHEN, CDR2 SYDVKM. The CDR3 loop spans 14 amino acids. V trimming: 3 bases; J trimming: 4 bases; junction bases outside the gene matches: 6. CDR3 sequence reads: CASSFTGVRYEQYF. CDR3 nucleotide sequence: TGTGCCAGCAGTTTTACAGGGGTAAGGTACGAGCAGTACTTC.